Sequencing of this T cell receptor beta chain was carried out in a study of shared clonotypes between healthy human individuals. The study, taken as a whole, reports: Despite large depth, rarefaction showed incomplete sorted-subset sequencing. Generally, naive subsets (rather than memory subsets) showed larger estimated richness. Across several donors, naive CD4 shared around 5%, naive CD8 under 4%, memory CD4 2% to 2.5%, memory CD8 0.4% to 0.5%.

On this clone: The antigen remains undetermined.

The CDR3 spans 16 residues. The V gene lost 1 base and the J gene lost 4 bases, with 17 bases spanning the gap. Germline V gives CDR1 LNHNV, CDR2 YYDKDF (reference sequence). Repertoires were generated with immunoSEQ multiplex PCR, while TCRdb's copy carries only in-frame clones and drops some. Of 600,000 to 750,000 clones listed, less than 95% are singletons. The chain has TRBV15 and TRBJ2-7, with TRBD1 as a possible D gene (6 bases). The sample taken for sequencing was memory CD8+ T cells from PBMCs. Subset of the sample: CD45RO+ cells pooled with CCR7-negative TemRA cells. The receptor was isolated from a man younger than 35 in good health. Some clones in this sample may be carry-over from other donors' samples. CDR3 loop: CATSRATGRLAYEQYF. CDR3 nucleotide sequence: TGTGCCACCAGCAGAGCGACAGGACGGTTAGCATACGAGCAGTACTTC. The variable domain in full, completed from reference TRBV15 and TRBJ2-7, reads DAMVIQNPRYQVTQFGKPVTLSCSQTLNHNVMYWYQQKSSQAPKLLFHYYDKDFNNEADTPDNFQSRRPNTSFCFLDIRSPGLGDTAMYLCATSRATGRLAYEQYFGPGTRLTVT.